This T cell receptor (beta chain) was sequenced during a study of OX40 agonist ivuxolimab in advanced cancers. Overall study findings and caveats: CD4+ and CD8+ blood T cells expanded clonally by week 6 at 0.1 to 3.0 mg/kg. Low normalized T-cell clonal expansion was also seen in some nonresponders.

Measured with immunoSEQ multiplex PCR; TCRdb has only the in-frame clones, and not every one. The profile shows roughly 25,000 clones, less than 90% of them singletons. As concerns this clone: As yet, its antigen is unknown.

The germline gives CDR1 SGHRS, CDR2 YFSETQ. V dropped 5 bases and J dropped 4 bases, with 14 bases sitting between them. The length of the CDR3 is 14 residues. The material was CD4+ or CD8+ T cells sorted from blood, obtained in a trial of the OX40 agonist ivuxolimab. This clonotype was obtained from an adult with an advanced solid tumor such as melanoma, head and neck, liver or kidney cancer. This sequence joins TRBV5-1 and TRBJ2-3; D might be TRBD2 (5 bases). CDR3 sequence: CASRRVGLADTQYF. For the CDR3, the DNA is TGCGCCAGCAGGCGGGTGGGTTTGGCAGATACGCAGTATTTT.